These T cell receptor beta chains were read from a single sample in a study of T cell repertoires in cytomegalovirus infection. TCRdb reprocessed the reads with MiXCR, giving one entry per CDR3 protein. The sample lists some 440,000 distinct CDR3 sequences, roughly 30% occurring once. The sample comprised PBMCs. Receptors originate from a human donor in good health (CMV status not recorded). Some clones in this sample may be carry-over from other donors' samples. Each CDR3 is given with its conserved first and last residue. D genes are given only for firm matches. Only some rows state a clone size, as once, few, many or a class for expanded clones.

V: TRBV5-1; D: TRBD1; J: TRBJ1-3; size: NA; CDR3: CASSYAEGAAGNTIYF; DNA: TGCGCCAGCAGCTATGCCGAGGGGGCCGCTGGAAACACCATATATTTT
V: TRBV5-1; D: TRBD1; J: TRBJ2-1; size: NA; CDR3: CASSSSRGPTYNEQFF; DNA: TGCGCCAGCAGCTCCTCCAGGGGGCCCACCTACAATGAGCAGTTCTTC
V: TRBV5-1; D: NA; J: TRBJ1-5; size: NA; CDR3: CASSPTGILNQPQHF; DNA: TGCGCCAGCAGCCCGACAGGAATCCTCAATCAGCCCCAGCATTTT
V: TRBV28; D: NA; J: TRBJ2-7; size: NA; CDR3: CASSPPQGTAYEQYF; DNA: TGTGCCAGCAGTCCTCCACAGGGAACGGCCTACGAGCAGTACTTC
V: TRBV20-1; D: NA; J: TRBJ2-3; size: few; CDR3: CSAPRSTDTQYF; DNA: TGCAGTGCTCCGCGGAGCACAGATACGCAGTATTTT
V: TRBV20-1; D: NA; J: TRBJ2-7; size: NA; CDR3: CSARDQQTYEQYF; DNA: TGCAGTGCTAGGGACCAGCAAACCTACGAGCAGTACTTC
V: TRBV19; D: NA; J: TRBJ1-5; size: NA; CDR3: CASSMALWDQPQHF; DNA: TGTGCCAGTAGTATGGCGTTATGGGATCAGCCCCAGCATTTT
V: TRBV11-2; D: NA; J: TRBJ2-7; size: many; CDR3: CASSLEGVAYEQYF; DNA: TGTGCCAGCAGCTTAGAAGGGGTGGCCTACGAGCAGTACTTC
V: TRBV5-6; D: TRBD2; J: TRBJ2-1; size: few; CDR3: CASSSAGVPSSYNEQFF; DNA: TGTGCCAGCAGCTCAGCGGGGGTGCCGAGCTCCTACAATGAGCAGTTCTTC
V: TRBV19; D: NA; J: TRBJ2-3; size: few; CDR3: CASSPNPGTPTDTQYF; DNA: TGTGCCAGTAGTCCAAATCCCGGGACTCCCACAGATACGCAGTATTTT
V: TRBV4-1; D: NA; J: TRBJ2-5; size: once; CDR3: CASRPPSQETQSF; DNA: TGCGCCAGCCGCCCTCCCTCCCAAGAGACCCAGTCCTTC
V: TRBV19; D: NA; J: TRBJ2-3; size: NA; CDR3: CASSTTLTDTQYF; DNA: TGTGCCAGTAGTACCACCCTAACAGATACGCAGTATTTT
V: TRBV15; D: NA; J: TRBJ1-6; size: NA; CDR3: CATSRDRAESSPLHF; DNA: TGTGCCACCAGCAGAGATAGGGCAGAAAGTTCACCCCTCCACTTT
V: TRBV7-8; D: NA; J: TRBJ2-7; size: NA; CDR3: CASRPQGRGPPYEQYF; DNA: TGTGCCAGCAGACCCCAAGGGCGGGGTCCCCCCTACGAGCAGTACTTC
V: TRBV20-1; D: TRBD1; J: TRBJ2-5; size: NA; CDR3: CSAGDRGETQYF; DNA: TGCAGTGCTGGGGACAGGGGAGAGACCCAGTACTTC
V: TRBV4-2; D: TRBD2; J: TRBJ2-1; size: many; CDR3: CASSQAPSGDYNEQFF; DNA: TGTGCCAGCAGCCAAGCTCCTAGCGGAGATTACAATGAGCAGTTCTTC
V: TRBV11-2; D: NA; J: TRBJ1-3; size: many; CDR3: CASSTGAFGNTIYF; DNA: TGTGCCAGCAGCACAGGCGCTTTCGGAAACACCATATATTTT
V: TRBV2; D: NA; J: TRBJ2-3; size: few; CDR3: CASRAGTSTDTQYF; DNA: TGTGCCAGCAGAGCCGGGACTAGCACAGATACGCAGTATTTT
V: TRBV11-1; D: NA; J: TRBJ2-1; size: few; CDR3: CASSLIGFDEQFF; DNA: TGTGCCAGCAGCTTAATAGGGTTCGATGAGCAGTTCTTC
V: TRBV7-2; D: NA; J: TRBJ1-1; size: many; CDR3: CASRPPTGLNTEAFF; DNA: TGTGCCAGCAGGCCCCCAACAGGGCTGAACACTGAAGCTTTCTTT
V: TRBV6-2/TRBV6-3; D: NA; J: TRBJ1-1; size: NA; CDR3: CASSDGVAAFF; DNA: TGTGCCAGCAGCGACGGGGTTGCAGCTTTCTTT
V: TRBV7-8; D: NA; J: TRBJ2-5; size: NA; CDR3: CASSPLGAQETQYF; DNA: TGTGCCAGCAGCCCTCTAGGGGCCCAAGAGACCCAGTACTTC
V: TRBV7-3; D: TRBD1; J: TRBJ2-3; size: many; CDR3: CASSLRGSDRVTTDTQYF; DNA: TGTGCCAGCAGCTTAAGGGGGTCGGACAGGGTTACGACAGATACGCAGTATTTT
V: TRBV25-1; D: NA; J: TRBJ2-3; size: NA; CDR3: CASSEYMPGSTDTQYF; DNA: TGTGCCAGCAGTGAATACATGCCGGGATCCACAGATACGCAGTATTTT
V: TRBV7-6; D: NA; J: TRBJ2-7; size: NA; CDR3: CASSSPGPSDSYEQYF; DNA: TGTGCCAGCAGCTCCCCGGGACCCTCTGACTCCTACGAGCAGTACTTC
V: TRBV7-9; D: NA; J: TRBJ2-3; size: NA; CDR3: CASRHRIPSTDTQYF; DNA: TGTGCCTCTCGGCATAGGATCCCTAGCACAGATACGCAGTATTTT
V: TRBV7-8; D: NA; J: TRBJ2-1; size: many; CDR3: CASSRLGLMDYNEQFF; DNA: TGTGCCAGCAGCCGATTGGGACTGATGGACTACAATGAGCAGTTCTTC
V: TRBV7-9; D: TRBD1; J: TRBJ1-3; size: NA; CDR3: CASSLADRGWTNTMYF; DNA: TGTGCCAGCAGCTTAGCCGACAGGGGTTGGACAAACACCATGTATTTT